The clone carrying this TCR beta chain was seen a few times. TCRdb redid the calling of the RT-PCR reads with MiXCR, one entry per CDR3 protein. The table shows roughly 180,000 distinct CDR3 sequences, with 35% to 50% occurring only once. The data stem from a study of patients and donors after allogeneic stem cell transplantation. The CDR3 is 12 amino acids. The sample taken for sequencing was blood, either unsorted or a sorted T cell fraction (not recorded which). The chain links TRBV21-1 to TRBJ1-4. TRBV21-1 is a documented pseudogene. The clonotype originates from a human donor who was either an allogeneic HSCT recipient or a stem cell or donor lymphocyte infusion donor (not recorded which). It is not recorded whose cells these are; they may come from a transplant donor. CDR3 in DNA: TGTGCCAGCAGCAAGAGGAATGAAAAACTGTTTTTT. This encodes CASSKRNEKLFF.